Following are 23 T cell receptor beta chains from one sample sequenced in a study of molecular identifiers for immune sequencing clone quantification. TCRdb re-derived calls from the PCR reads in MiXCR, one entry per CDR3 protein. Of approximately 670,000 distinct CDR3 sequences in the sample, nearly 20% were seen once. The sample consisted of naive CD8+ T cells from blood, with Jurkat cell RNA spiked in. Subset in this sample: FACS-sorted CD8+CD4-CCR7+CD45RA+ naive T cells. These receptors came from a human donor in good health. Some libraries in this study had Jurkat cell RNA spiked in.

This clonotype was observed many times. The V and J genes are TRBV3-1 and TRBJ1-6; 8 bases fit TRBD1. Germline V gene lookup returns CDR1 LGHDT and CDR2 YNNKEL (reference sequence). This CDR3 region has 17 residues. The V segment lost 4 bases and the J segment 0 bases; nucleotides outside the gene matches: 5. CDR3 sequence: CASSPEGTGSYNSPLHF. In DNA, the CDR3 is TGTGCCAGCAGCCCCGAAGGGACAGGCTCCTATAATTCACCCCTCCACTTT. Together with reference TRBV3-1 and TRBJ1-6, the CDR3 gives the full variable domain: DTAVSQTPKYLVTQMGNDKSIKCEQNLGHDTMYWYKQDSKKFLKIMFSYNNKELIINETVPNRFSPKSPDKAHLNLHINSLELGDSAVYFCASSPEGTGSYNSPLHFGNGTRLTVT.

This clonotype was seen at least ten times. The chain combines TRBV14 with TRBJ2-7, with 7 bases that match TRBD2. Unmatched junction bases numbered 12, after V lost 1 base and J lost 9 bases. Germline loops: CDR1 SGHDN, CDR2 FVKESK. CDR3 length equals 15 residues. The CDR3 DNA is TGTGCCAGCAGCCAAGTCGCCTCAATCGCGGGAGTGCAGTACTTC. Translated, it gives CASSQVASIAGVQYF.

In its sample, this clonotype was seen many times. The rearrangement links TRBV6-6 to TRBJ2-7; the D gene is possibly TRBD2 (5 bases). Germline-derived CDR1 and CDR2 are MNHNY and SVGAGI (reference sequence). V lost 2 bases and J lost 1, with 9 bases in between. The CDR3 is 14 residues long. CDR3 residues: CASSYGPGSYEQYF. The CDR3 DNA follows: TGTGCCAGCAGTTACGGTCCGGGGTCCTACGAGCAGTACTTC.

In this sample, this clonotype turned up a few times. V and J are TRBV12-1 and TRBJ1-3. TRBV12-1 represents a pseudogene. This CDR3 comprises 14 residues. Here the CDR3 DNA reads TGTGCCAGCAGCTGGAGGATCTCTGGAAACACCATATATTTT. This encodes CASSWRISGNTIYF.

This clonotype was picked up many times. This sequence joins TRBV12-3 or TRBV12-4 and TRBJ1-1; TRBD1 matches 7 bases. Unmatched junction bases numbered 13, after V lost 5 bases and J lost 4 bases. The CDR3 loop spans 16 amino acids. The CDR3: CASSLRGSRGVTEAFF. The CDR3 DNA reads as TGTGCCAGCAGTCTCAGGGGGAGCCGAGGGGTCACTGAAGCTTTCTTT.

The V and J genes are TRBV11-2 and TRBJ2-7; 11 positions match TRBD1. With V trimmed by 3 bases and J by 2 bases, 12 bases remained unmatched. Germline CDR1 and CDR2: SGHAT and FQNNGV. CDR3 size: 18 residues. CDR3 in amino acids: CASSFGLGQGGPTYEQYF. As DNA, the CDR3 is TGTGCCAGCAGCTTTGGTTTGGGACAGGGGGGCCCCACCTACGAGCAGTACTTC. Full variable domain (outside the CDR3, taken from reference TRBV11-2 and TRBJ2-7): EAGVAQSPRYKIIEKRQSVAFWCNPISGHATLYWYQQILGQGPKLLIQFQNNGVVDDSQLPKDRFSAERLKGVDSTLKIQPAKLEDSAVYLCASSFGLGQGGPTYEQYFGPGTRLTVT.

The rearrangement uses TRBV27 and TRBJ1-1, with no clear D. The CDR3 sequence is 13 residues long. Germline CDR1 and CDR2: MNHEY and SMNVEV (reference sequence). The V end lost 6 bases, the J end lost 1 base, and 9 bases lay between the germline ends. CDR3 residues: CASSSTWNTEAFF. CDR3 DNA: TGTGCCAGCAGCTCGACATGGAACACTGAAGCTTTCTTT.

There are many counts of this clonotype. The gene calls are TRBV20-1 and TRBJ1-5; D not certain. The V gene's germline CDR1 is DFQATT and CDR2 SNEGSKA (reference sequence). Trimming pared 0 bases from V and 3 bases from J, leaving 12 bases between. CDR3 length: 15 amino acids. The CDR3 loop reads CSARDLWGTNQPQHF. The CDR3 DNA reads TGCAGTGCTAGAGATCTTTGGGGAACCAATCAGCCCCAGCATTTT.

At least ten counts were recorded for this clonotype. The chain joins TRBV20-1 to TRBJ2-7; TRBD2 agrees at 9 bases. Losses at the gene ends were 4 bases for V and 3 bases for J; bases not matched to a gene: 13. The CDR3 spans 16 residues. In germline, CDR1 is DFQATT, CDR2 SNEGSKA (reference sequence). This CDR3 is CSATPRRTSVFYEQYF. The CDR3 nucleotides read TGCAGTGCTACCCCCCGAAGGACTAGCGTCTTCTACGAGCAGTACTTC.

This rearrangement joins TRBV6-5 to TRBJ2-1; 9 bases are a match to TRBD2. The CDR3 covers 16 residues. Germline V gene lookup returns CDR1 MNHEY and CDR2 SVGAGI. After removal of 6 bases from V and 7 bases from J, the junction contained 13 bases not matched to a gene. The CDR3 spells CASSSGAGGPGNEQFF. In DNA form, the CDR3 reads TGTGCCAGCAGCTCCGGGGCGGGAGGGCCGGGGAATGAGCAGTTCTTC.

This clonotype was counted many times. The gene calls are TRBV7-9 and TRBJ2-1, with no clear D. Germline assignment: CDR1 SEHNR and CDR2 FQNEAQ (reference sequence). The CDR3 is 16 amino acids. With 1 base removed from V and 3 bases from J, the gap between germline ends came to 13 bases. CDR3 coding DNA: TGTGCCAGCAGCTTAGGCGCTTATGGAAGCTACAATGAGCAGTTCTTC. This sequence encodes CASSLGAYGSYNEQFF.

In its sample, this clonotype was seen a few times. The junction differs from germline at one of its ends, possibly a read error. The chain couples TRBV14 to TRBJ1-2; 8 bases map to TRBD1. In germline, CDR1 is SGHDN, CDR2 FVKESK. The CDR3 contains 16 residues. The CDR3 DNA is TGTGCCAGCAGCCCAGGGAAGGGACAGGTTAACTATGGCTACGCCTTC. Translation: CASSPGKGQVNYGYAF. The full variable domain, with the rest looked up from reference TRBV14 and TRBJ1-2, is EAGVTQFPSHSVIEKGQTVTLRCDPISGHDNLYWYRRVMGKEIKFLLHFVKESKQDESGMPNNRFLAERTGGTYSTLKVQPAELEDSGVYFCASSPGKGQVNYGYAFGSGTRLTVV.

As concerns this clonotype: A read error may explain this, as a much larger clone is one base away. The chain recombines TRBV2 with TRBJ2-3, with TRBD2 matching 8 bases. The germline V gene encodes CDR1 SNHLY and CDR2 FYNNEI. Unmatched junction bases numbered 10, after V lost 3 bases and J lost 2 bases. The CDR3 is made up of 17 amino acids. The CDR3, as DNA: TGTGCCAGCAGTGAGGGGCGACTAGCGCCTAACACAGATACGCAGTATTTT. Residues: CASSEGRLAPNTDTQYF.

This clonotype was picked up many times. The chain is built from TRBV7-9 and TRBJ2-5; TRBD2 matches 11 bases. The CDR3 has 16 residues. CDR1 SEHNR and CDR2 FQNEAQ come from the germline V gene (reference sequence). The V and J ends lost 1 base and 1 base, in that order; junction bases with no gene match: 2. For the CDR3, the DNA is TGTGCCAGCAGCTTAGATCTAGCGGGGGGCCAAGAGACCCAGTACTTC. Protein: CASSLDLAGGQETQYF.

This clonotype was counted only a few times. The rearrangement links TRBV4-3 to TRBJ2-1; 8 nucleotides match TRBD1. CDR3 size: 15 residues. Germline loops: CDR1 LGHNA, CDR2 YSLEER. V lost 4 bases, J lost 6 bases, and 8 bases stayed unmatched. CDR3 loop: CASSPGTGTSNEQFF. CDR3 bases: TGCGCCAGCAGCCCAGGGACAGGAACTTCCAATGAGCAGTTCTTC.

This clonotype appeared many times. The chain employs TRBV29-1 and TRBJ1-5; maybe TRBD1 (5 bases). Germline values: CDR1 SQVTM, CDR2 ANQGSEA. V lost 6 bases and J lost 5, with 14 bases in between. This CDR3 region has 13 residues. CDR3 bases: TGCAGCGTCACCGGGGCCTTTGATCAGCCCCAGCATTTT. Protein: CSVTGAFDQPQHF.

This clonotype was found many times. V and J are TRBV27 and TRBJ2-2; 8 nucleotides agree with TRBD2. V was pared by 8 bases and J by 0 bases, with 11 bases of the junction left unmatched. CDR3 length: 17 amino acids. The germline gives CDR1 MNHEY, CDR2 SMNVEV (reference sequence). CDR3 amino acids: CASSPKEGLANTGELFF. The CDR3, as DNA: TGTGCCAGCTCACCTAAGGAGGGACTAGCGAACACCGGGGAGCTGTTTTTT.

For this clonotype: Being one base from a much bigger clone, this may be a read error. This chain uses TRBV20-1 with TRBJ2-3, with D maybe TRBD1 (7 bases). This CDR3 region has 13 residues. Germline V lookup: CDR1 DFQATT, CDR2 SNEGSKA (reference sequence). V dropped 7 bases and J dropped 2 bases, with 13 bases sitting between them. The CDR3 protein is CSVQGDSTDTQYF. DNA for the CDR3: TGCAGTGTTCAGGGGGACTCCACAGATACGCAGTATTTT.

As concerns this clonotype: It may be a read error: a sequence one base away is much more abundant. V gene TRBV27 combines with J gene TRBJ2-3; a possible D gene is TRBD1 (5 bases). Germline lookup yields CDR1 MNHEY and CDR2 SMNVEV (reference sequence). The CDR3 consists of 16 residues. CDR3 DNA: TGTGCCGGCAGTTTATTAGCAGGGATGGGCACAGATACGCAGTATTTT. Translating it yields CAGSLLAGMGTDTQYF.

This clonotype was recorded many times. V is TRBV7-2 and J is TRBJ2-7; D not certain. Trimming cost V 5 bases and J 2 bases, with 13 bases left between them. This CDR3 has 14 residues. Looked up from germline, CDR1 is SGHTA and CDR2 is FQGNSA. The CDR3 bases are TGTGCCAGCAGCCTTGCGCTCCTTCCCTACGAGCAGTACTTC. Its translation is CASSLALLPYEQYF.

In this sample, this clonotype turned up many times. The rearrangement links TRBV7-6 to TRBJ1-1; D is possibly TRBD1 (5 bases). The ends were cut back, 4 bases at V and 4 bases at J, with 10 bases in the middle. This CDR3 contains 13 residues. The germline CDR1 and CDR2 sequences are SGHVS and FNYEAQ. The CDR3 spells CASSSPGGTEAFF. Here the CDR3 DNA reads TGTGCCAGCAGCTCCCCTGGGGGCACTGAAGCTTTCTTT.

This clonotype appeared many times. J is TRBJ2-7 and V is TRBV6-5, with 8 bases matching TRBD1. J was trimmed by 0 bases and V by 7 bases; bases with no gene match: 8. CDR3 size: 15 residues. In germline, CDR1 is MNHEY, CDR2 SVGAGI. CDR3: CASTRTGLSSYEQYF. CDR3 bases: TGTGCCAGCACGAGGACAGGGCTGAGCTCCTACGAGCAGTACTTC.

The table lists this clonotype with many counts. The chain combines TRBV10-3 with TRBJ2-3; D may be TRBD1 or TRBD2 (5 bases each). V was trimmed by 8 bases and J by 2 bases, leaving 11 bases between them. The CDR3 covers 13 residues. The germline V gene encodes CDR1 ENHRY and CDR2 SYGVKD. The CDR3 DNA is TGTGCCATCCAGGGAGAAGACACAGATACGCAGTATTTT. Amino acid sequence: CAIQGEDTDTQYF.